Below, 31 T cell receptor beta chains from the same sample are listed, as sequenced in a study of beta chain features in type 1 diabetes. Study results and caveats: Shorter TCRB CDR3s, moderately but significantly so, were found in Type 1 diabetes patients in all four CD4+ subsets.

The authors reverse transcribed all of the isolated RNA, so sequencing captured expressed TCRB transcripts. Assay used: immunoSEQ multiplex PCR; TCRdb lists only in-frame clones, some missing. The data contain hundreds of thousands of clones, more than 12% of them seen just once; the ten biggest clones take up 0.035% to 0.045%. These receptors are not linked to any known antigen. Sequencing was done on a sample of naive CD4+ T cells from blood. Receptor source: a man aged 18 to 30 with type 1 diabetes.

This clone was found a few times. V is TRBV25-1 and J is TRBJ2-3, with 7 bases matching TRBD2. The CDR3 consists of 15 residues. Germline assignment: CDR1 MGHDK and CDR2 SYGVNS. J was trimmed by 2 bases and V by 1 base; bases with no gene match: 3. Here the CDR3 DNA reads TGTGCCAGCAGTGAATGGGGGGGAGTCACAGATACGCAGTATTTT. It is translated as CASSEWGGVTDTQYF.

J is TRBJ2-3 and V is TRBV5-1; either TRBD1 or TRBD2 may fit D (5 bases each). Germline lookup yields CDR1 SGHRS and CDR2 YFSETQ. The CDR3 totals 14 residues. V lost 3 bases, J lost 2 bases, and 10 bases lay in between. In nucleotides, the CDR3 is TGCGCCAGCAGCTCGGGACGCCTCACAGATACGCAGTATTTT. Its protein product is CASSSGRLTDTQYF.

The gene calls are TRBV21-1 and TRBJ2-7; the D call of TRBD1 is as the table states it, not checked on the DNA. TRBV21-1 is a pseudogene locus. CDR3 size: 12 residues. CDR3 bases: TGTGCCATAGACAGGGGCGCCTACGAGCAGTACTTC. Its translation: CAIDRGAYEQYF.

This clone was picked up a small number of times. The chain combines TRBV29-1 with TRBJ2-7; no clear D. Germline CDR1 is SQVTM and CDR2 is ANQGSEA. Trimming stripped 6 bases from V and 7 bases from J, with 22 bases between. This CDR3 spans 14 amino acids. The CDR3 bases are TGCAGCGTGGCGGCGTTGGGCAGGATGTGGGAGCAGTACTTC. Protein product: CSVAALGRMWEQYF.

The genes are TRBV5-1 and TRBJ2-2, with D perhaps matching TRBD1 (6 bases). The CDR3 loop spans 15 amino acids. Trimming removed 3 bases from V and 2 bases from J, with 11 bases in between. Germline assignment: CDR1 SGHRS and CDR2 YFSETQ. For the CDR3, the DNA is TGCGCCAGCAGCTACCGGACAGCAAACACCGGGGAGCTGTTTTTT. Its translation is CASSYRTANTGELFF.

The sample holds a few counts of this clone. The V call is TRBV18, the J call TRBJ1-5; no clear D gene. This CDR3 region has 14 residues. Trimming cost V 3 bases and J 5 bases, with 11 bases left between them. CDR1 and CDR2 from the germline V gene are KGHSH and LQKENI. CDR3: CASSPRAADQPQHF. CDR3 sequence (DNA): TGTGCCAGCTCACCTCGGGCAGCGGATCAGCCCCAGCATTTT.

This clone was counted between two and nine times. This chain connects TRBV10-3 to TRBJ2-7; TRBD2 aligns across 11 bases. Germline V CDR1 and CDR2: ENHRY, SYGVKD. The CDR3 is made up of 14 amino acids. The J segment lost 4 bases and the V segment lost 3 bases, leaving 2 bases of the junction unmatched. The chain's CDR3 is CAISELAGGYEQYF. CDR3 in DNA: TGTGCCATCAGTGAATTAGCGGGGGGGTACGAGCAGTACTTC.

This chain uses TRBV19 with TRBJ2-1, with 12 bases aligning to TRBD2. V was clipped by 4 bases and J by 1 base; unmatched bases: 5. Germline V gene sequence: CDR1 LNHDA, CDR2 SQIVND (reference sequence). This CDR3 comprises 17 residues. The CDR3 sequence: CASSRRLAGVSYNEQFF. The CDR3 nucleotides read TGTGCCAGTAGTAGACGACTAGCGGGGGTTTCCTACAATGAGCAGTTCTTC.

This clone was observed a few times. The rearrangement links TRBV7-8 to TRBJ1-5; no definite D call. Germline V lookup: CDR1 SGHVS, CDR2 FQNEAQ. The CDR3 has 13 residues. V lost 3 bases and J 0 bases, leaving 3 bases between the germline ends. The CDR3 loop reads CASSFYSNQPQHF. The CDR3 region has the DNA TGTGCCAGCAGCTTTTATAGCAATCAGCCCCAGCATTTT.

The chain uses TRBV11-2 and TRBJ2-5; D is uncertain. Germline-derived CDR1 and CDR2 are SGHAT and FQNNGV. The CDR3 covers 11 residues. Trimming stripped 6 bases from V and 2 bases from J, with 4 bases between. The CDR3 coding sequence is TGTGCCAGCAGACGGCAAGAGACCCAGTACTTC. Residues: CASRRQETQYF.

This clone appeared a few times. Other nucleotide sequences in the sample specify the same CDR3. This chain joins TRBV29-1 and TRBJ1-1; 7 bases are shared with TRBD1. The CDR3 runs 13 residues. V shed 7 bases and J 4 bases; nucleotides not matched to a gene: 9. CDR1 and CDR2 from the germline V gene are SQVTM and ANQGSEA. CDR3 protein: CSALGQGGTEAFF. The CDR3 DNA sequence: TGCAGCGCCCTCGGGCAGGGGGGCACTGAAGCTTTCTTT.

This clone occurred a few times. The V and J genes are TRBV7-2 and TRBJ1-6, with TRBD1 as a possible D gene (6 bases). V was shortened by 5 bases and J by 5 bases, with 16 bases between the two germline ends. The germline V gene has CDR1 SGHTA and CDR2 FQGNSA. This CDR3 has 16 residues. The CDR3 DNA sequence: TGTGCCAGCAGCCTAAATTTAGGGGGGAATAATTCACCCCTCCACTTT. This codes for CASSLNLGGNNSPLHF. The whole variable domain, remainder taken from reference TRBV7-2 and TRBJ1-6, is GAGVSQSPSNKVTEKGKDVELRCDPISGHTALYWYRQSLGQGLEFLIYFQGNSAPDKSGLPSDRFSAERTGGSVSTLTIQRTQQEDSAVYLCASSLNLGGNNSPLHFGNGTRLTVT.

V usage is TRBV18 and J usage is TRBJ1-1; no reliable D call. Deletions cut 6 bases from V and 0 bases from J, with 23 bases between. Germline V gives CDR1 KGHSH, CDR2 LQKENI. The CDR3 extends over 18 amino acids. The chain's CDR3 is CASSPGFYTLRLNTEAFF. CDR3 coding DNA: TGTGCCAGCTCCCCTGGTTTCTATACACTCCGGTTGAACACTGAAGCTTTCTTT.

The V and J genes are TRBV6-5 and TRBJ2-1; D is ambiguous. The CDR3 consists of 11 residues. Trimming stripped 4 bases from V and 7 bases from J, with 5 bases between. Germline V lookup: CDR1 MNHEY, CDR2 SVGAGI. Here the CDR3 reads CASSSPNEQFF. CDR3 in DNA: TGTGCCAGCAGTTCCCCTAATGAGCAGTTCTTC.

This clone was detected a few times. The rearrangement joins TRBV18 to TRBJ2-1; D is undetermined. The CDR3 has 11 amino acids. V was cut by 4 bases and J by 8 bases, with 6 bases left in between. The germline CDR1 and CDR2 sequences are KGHSH and LQKENI. The CDR3 loop reads CASSLKDEQFF. DNA of the CDR3: TGTGCCAGCTCACTGAAGGATGAGCAGTTCTTC.

The CDR3 reads CASSFSKTEAFF. The CDR3 nucleotides are TGTGCCAGCAGCTTTTCGAAGACTGAAGCTTTCTTT. The rearrangement uses TRBV7-9 and TRBJ1-1; no clear D. Germline-derived CDR1 and CDR2 are SEHNR and FQNEAQ (reference sequence). CDR3 size: 12 residues. V was trimmed by 3 bases and J by 5 bases, leaving 7 bases between them. The variable domain in full, with the rest retrieved from reference TRBV7-9 and TRBJ1-1, is DTGVSQNPRHKITKRGQNVTFRCDPISEHNRLYWYRQTLGQGPEFLTYFQNEAQLEKSRLLSDRFSAERPKGSFSTLEIQRTEQGDSAMYLCASSFSKTEAFFGQGTRLTVV.

The chain recombines TRBV20-1 with TRBJ1-2; D call uncertain. Germline loops: CDR1 DFQATT, CDR2 SNEGSKA (reference sequence). Trimming stripped 3 bases from V and 8 bases from J, with 7 bases between. The CDR3 runs 10 residues. CDR3 protein: CSASWEGYTF. DNA of the CDR3: TGCAGTGCTAGCTGGGAGGGCTACACCTTC.

The rearrangement uses TRBV7-6 and TRBJ2-7, with D hard to call. CDR1 is SGHVS, CDR2 FNYEAQ, per germline. This CDR3 has 14 amino acids. Trimming took off 3 bases at V and 3 bases at J, with 12 bases between the two ends. CDR3 DNA: TGTGCCAGCAGCTTCGATCCAGGAGTCTACGAGCAGTACTTC. It yields the protein CASSFDPGVYEQYF. The full variable domain, its missing parts supplied by reference TRBV7-6 and TRBJ2-7, is GAGVSQSPRYKVTKRGQDVALRCDPISGHVSLYWYRQALGQGPEFLTYFNYEAQQDKSGLPNDRFSAERPEGSISTLTIQRTEQRDSAMYRCASSFDPGVYEQYFGPGTRLTVT.

The chain couples TRBV27 to TRBJ2-5, with 7 bases matching TRBD1. The CDR3 totals 16 residues. The ends lost 5 bases at V and 4 bases at J; junction bases unmatched: 13. Germline CDR1 and CDR2: MNHEY and SMNVEV (reference sequence). The CDR3 region is CASSPRTGPRLETQYF. The CDR3 DNA reads TGTGCCAGCAGTCCTCGGACAGGCCCCAGATTAGAGACCCAGTACTTC.

The J gene is TRBJ2-3, the V gene TRBV11-2; 7 positions match TRBD2. This CDR3 spans 15 amino acids. V dropped 4 bases and J dropped 4; count of bases not matched to a gene: 8. Germline V gene data show CDR1 as SGHAT and CDR2 as FQNNGV. CDR3 amino acids: CASSSRLAGADTQYF. CDR3 bases: TGTGCCAGCAGCTCAAGACTAGCTGGCGCAGATACGCAGTATTTT.

This clone was seen a handful of times. DNA of the CDR3: TGTGCCAGCAGCTCGGACCCAAACTATGGCTACACCTTC. Translation: CASSSDPNYGYTF. The chain joins TRBV5-4 to TRBJ1-2; D is unclear. The CDR3 loop spans 13 amino acids. Trimming removed 3 bases at V and 2 bases at J, with 8 bases between. CDR1 is SGHNT and CDR2 is YYREEE in the germline V gene (reference sequence).

The sample holds a few counts of this clone. The gene calls are TRBV12-5 and TRBJ2-5; perhaps TRBD1 as D (5 bases). Per the germline V gene, CDR1 is LGHNT and CDR2 is FRNRAP. V dropped 7 bases and J dropped 2 bases, with 8 bases sitting between them. The CDR3 contains 12 residues. As DNA, the CDR3 is TGTGCTAGTGAGGGGCCGCAAGAGACCCAGTACTTC. Translating gives CASEGPQETQYF.

V usage is TRBV28 and J usage is TRBJ1-5; possibly TRBD1 for D (6 bases). V was pared by 6 bases and J by 4 bases, with 13 bases between. The CDR3 length is 14 residues. From germline, CDR1 is MDHEN and CDR2 SYDVKM. Here the CDR3 DNA reads TGTGCCAGCAGCACTAATACAGGGAATCAGCCCCAGCATTTT. Translation gives CASSTNTGNQPQHF.

The CDR3 coding sequence is TGTGCCAGCAGTGACGGGGCGTCTGAAGCTTTCTTT. As protein: CASSDGASEAFF. V usage is TRBV6-5 and J usage is TRBJ1-1; tentatively, D is TRBD1 (5 bases). CDR1 MNHEY and CDR2 SVGAGI come from the germline V gene. This CDR3 has 12 amino acids. The ends were cut back, 5 bases at V and 6 bases at J, with 10 bases in the middle.

The CDR3 DNA is TGTGCCAGCAGCTTAGATAAGGCATACGAGCAGTACTTC. Protein: CASSLDKAYEQYF. The genes are TRBV7-9 and TRBJ2-7; D gene ambiguous. CDR1 and CDR2 (germline): SEHNR, FQNEAQ (reference sequence). The germline V and J ends were trimmed by 1 base and 4 bases, with 8 bases remaining between them. The CDR3 spans 13 residues.

This clone has a handful of counts. The chain combines TRBV2 with TRBJ1-6; D not resolved. CDR3 length: 14 amino acids. Trimming pared 5 bases from V and 4 bases from J, leaving 9 bases between. Germline CDR1 SNHLY, CDR2 FYNNEI. DNA of the CDR3: TGTGCCAGCAGTTTGACACGATATAATTCACCCCTCCACTTT. It is translated as CASSLTRYNSPLHF.

The rearrangement uses TRBV11-1 and TRBJ2-1, with unresolved D. Trimming took off 7 bases at V and 0 bases at J, with 16 bases between the two ends. The length of the CDR3 is 16 residues. Germline V lookup: CDR1 SGHAT, CDR2 FQDESV (reference sequence). The CDR3 DNA sequence: TGTGCCAGCACCCTAGGGCGCTTGAGCTCCTACAATGAGCAGTTCTTC. Translation: CASTLGRLSSYNEQFF.

This clone was seen a few times. At one end, the junction sequence differs from germline, possibly due to a read error. The rearrangement joins TRBV18 to TRBJ2-1; D may match TRBD1 or TRBD2 (7 bases each). The CDR3 contains 12 residues. The germline V gene encodes CDR1 KGHSH and CDR2 LQKENI. This CDR3 is CASSPDREGKIF. In nucleotides, the CDR3 is TGTGCCAGCTCACCCGACAGGGAGGGTAAGATCTTC. Supplemented by reference TRBV18 and TRBJ2-1, the full variable domain reads NAGVMQNPRHLVRRRGQEARLRCSPMKGHSHVYWYRQLPEEGLKFMVYLQKENIIDESGMPKERFSAEFPKEGPSILRIQQVVRGDSAAYFCASSPDREGKIFGPGTRLTVL.

The chain joins TRBV4-3 to TRBJ2-7; D perhaps matches TRBD2 (6 bases). The CDR3 length is 15 residues. V lost 4 bases and J lost 0, with 13 bases in between. CDR1 is LGHNA, CDR2 YSLEER, per germline. CDR3 residues: CASSRGTLSSYEQYF. DNA of the CDR3: TGCGCCAGCAGCCGCGGGACTTTGAGCTCCTACGAGCAGTACTTC.

V is TRBV29-1 and J is TRBJ2-3; 7 nucleotides agree with TRBD1. The length of the CDR3 is 15 residues. Trimming cost V 8 bases and J 3 bases; bases outside gene matches: 14. Germline loops: CDR1 SQVTM, CDR2 ANQGSEA. The CDR3 sequence is CSSQRLYRGTDTQYF. The CDR3, as DNA: TGCAGCTCCCAACGATTGTACAGGGGAACAGATACGCAGTATTTT.

The gene calls are TRBV5-1 and TRBJ2-5; no firm D call. CDR3 length: 14 amino acids. Germline CDR1 and CDR2: SGHRS and YFSETQ. V shed 4 bases and J shed 4 bases, with 14 bases lying between them. The CDR3 coding sequence is TGCGCCAGCAGCCACCGGGCCCAGCCAGAGACCCAGTACTTC. The encoded protein is CASSHRAQPETQYF. Based on the CDR3 plus reference TRBV5-1 and TRBJ2-5, the full variable domain is KAGVTQTPRYLIKTRGQQVTLSCSPISGHRSVSWYQQTPGQGLQFLFEYFSETQRNKGNFPGRFSGRQFSNSRSEMNVSTLELGDSALYLCASSHRAQPETQYFGPGTRLLVL.